This T cell receptor beta chain was found in a study of CD8+CD57+ T cells in acquired aplastic anemia. Study background: Sorted CD4+ and CD8+ cells gave an average of roughly 3 ug of DNA. Study-level points and caveats: Comparison of patients with controls identified 25 to 35 shared CD8+ CDR3 sequences.

CDR3 size: 15 residues. Germline CDR1 SEHNR, CDR2 FQNEAQ (reference sequence). V shed 0 bases and J shed 3 bases, with 11 bases lying between them. Selection for sequencing was limited to patients who had shown CD8+CD57+ cell expansion by flow cytometry. When blood sampling took place, the patients had received no therapy. Genomic DNA provided the template from which TCR beta VDJ and CDR3 profiles were obtained. TCRdb passed the reads through MiXCR, listing each CDR3 protein once. The profile shows about 170,000 distinct CDR3 sequences, roughly 48% of them singletons. This clonotype was picked up many times. Its specificity is not known.

This sequence originates from a human donor with aplastic anemia. What was sequenced was sorted CD4+, CD8+, or CD8+CD57+ T cells (not recorded which) from PBMCs. The V call is TRBV7-9, the J call TRBJ1-1; D is unresolved. CDR3 in DNA: TGTGCCAGCAGCTTAGCAGGGATTAGGGACACTGAAGCTTTCTTT. Translating gives CASSLAGIRDTEAFF.